Following are 4 T cell receptor beta chains from one sample sequenced in a study of identical twins. TCRdb reprocessed the 5' RACE reads with MiXCR, giving one entry per CDR3 protein. The profile shows around 240,000 distinct CDR3 sequences, 5.5% to 7% of them singletons. The same sample was also studied in work on yellow fever vaccine responses in identical twins.

The specimen sequenced was memory (CD45RO+) T cells sorted from blood. Every receptor here comes from a woman between 18 and 29 years old in good health.

This clonotype has just a few counts. The chain couples TRBV5-1 to TRBJ1-5; D remains unclear. The CDR3 length is 15 residues. V lost 0 bases and J lost 2, with 9 bases in between. Germline values: CDR1 SGHRS, CDR2 YFSETQ. This CDR3 is CASSLEPGGNQPQHF. In nucleotides, the CDR3 is TGCGCCAGCAGCTTGGAGCCCGGGGGCAATCAGCCCCAGCATTTT.

This sequence joins TRBV20-1 and TRBJ1-4; D gene uncertain. Trimming cost V 5 bases and J 8 bases, with 15 bases left between them. Per the germline V gene, CDR1 is DFQATT and CDR2 is SNEGSKA (reference sequence). CDR3 length: 13 residues. CDR3 in amino acids: CSAATGFEEKLFF. CDR3 coding DNA: TGCAGTGCTGCTACCGGTTTCGAAGAAAAACTGTTTTTT.

This clonotype showed up many times. This CDR3 is CASSRNTSGTYNEQFF. DNA of the CDR3: TGTGCCAGCAGCCGAAACACTAGCGGCACCTACAATGAGCAGTTCTTC. The J gene is TRBJ2-1, the V gene TRBV14; 8 bases fit TRBD2. The germline gives CDR1 SGHDN, CDR2 FVKESK. This CDR3 region has 16 residues. V trimming: 4 bases; J trimming: 2 bases; junction bases outside the gene matches: 7.

The chain uses TRBV2 and TRBJ2-2, with TRBD2 matching 7 bases. After removal of 8 bases from V and 9 bases from J, the junction contained 9 bases not matched to a gene. Per germline, CDR1 SNHLY and CDR2 FYNNEI. This CDR3 has 13 amino acids. The CDR3 reads CASDGGGRRELFF. The CDR3 DNA reads TGTGCCAGCGATGGGGGGGGTCGCCGGGAGCTGTTTTTT.